The 24 T cell receptor beta chains in this list originate from one sample, sequenced in a study of cytomegalovirus exposure and HLA in healthy donors. Primers included in the PCR were 60 Vbeta and 13 Jbeta primers. Libraries were prepared by immunoSEQ multiplex PCR; TCRdb keeps only in-frame clonotypes and omits some of them. The data contain just over 150,000 clones, 70% to 90% of them singletons. Source material: PBMCs. The receptors derive from a young man in good health and CMV-seropositive.

V and J are TRBV27 and TRBJ1-4; TRBD1 might be the D (5 bases). Trimming removed 2 bases from V and 8 bases from J, with 24 bases in between. Germline V gene data show CDR1 as MNHEY and CDR2 as SMNVEV (reference sequence). The CDR3 runs 18 residues. This chain's CDR3 is CASSLDDRLVVKGEKLFF. The CDR3 nucleotides read TGTGCCAGCAGTTTAGACGACAGACTCGTGGTTAAGGGGGAAAAACTGTTTTTT.

This chain connects TRBV4-3 to TRBJ1-1; weak D call: TRBD1 (5 bases). Trimming shortened V by 0 bases and J by 3 bases, and 11 bases separated the two germline ends. The CDR3 extends over 15 amino acids. Germline V gives CDR1 LGHNA, CDR2 YSLEER. DNA for the CDR3: TGCGCCAGCAGCCAAGATGGGGCAGGAGACACTGAAGCTTTCTTT. Translated: CASSQDGAGDTEAFF.

This chain uses TRBV6-5 with TRBJ1-6, with TRBD1 identical over 7 bases. Germline assignment: CDR1 MNHEY and CDR2 SVGAGI. This CDR3 contains 14 residues. With 6 bases clipped from V and 7 bases from J, the junction kept 6 bases outside the gene matches. CDR3 sequence (DNA): TGTGCCAGCAGATCCGGGACAGACAATTCACCCCTCCACTTT. Its protein is CASRSGTDNSPLHF.

CDR3 region: CASSSPGQPFERYTF. The CDR3 coding sequence is TGTGCCAGCAGCTCCCCGGGACAGCCATTCGAACGTTACACCTTC. V is TRBV7-2 and J is TRBJ1-2, with TRBD1 matching over 7 bases. This CDR3 is built from 15 residues. CDR1 is SGHTA, CDR2 FQGNSA, per germline. V lost 4 bases, J lost 11 bases, and 16 bases stayed unmatched.

The genes are TRBV6-5 and TRBJ2-1; perhaps TRBD2 as D (5 bases). CDR3 size: 15 residues. V lost 0 bases to trimming and J lost 6 bases, with 12 bases between them. Germline loops: CDR1 MNHEY, CDR2 SVGAGI. The CDR3 is CASSYSSPGFNEQFF. Written as DNA, the CDR3 is TGTGCCAGCAGTTACTCGTCTCCGGGATTCAATGAGCAGTTCTTC.

The rearrangement links TRBV5-1 to TRBJ2-3; possible D gene TRBD2, 5 bases. Germline V gene sequence: CDR1 SGHRS, CDR2 YFSETQ. There are 14 residues in the CDR3. V lost 0 bases and J 2 bases, leaving 7 bases between the germline ends. This chain's CDR3 is CASSLGGPTDTQYF. The CDR3 DNA reads as TGCGCCAGCAGCTTGGGAGGGCCCACAGATACGCAGTATTTT.

The chain has TRBV7-9 and TRBJ2-7; 8 bases fit TRBD1. Per germline, CDR1 SEHNR and CDR2 FQNEAQ (reference sequence). The V and J ends lost 5 bases and 5 bases, in that order; junction bases with no gene match: 11. CDR3 length equals 15 residues. The DNA for the CDR3 is TGTGCCAGCAGCCGATCAGGGGGCAGTAAGGACGAGCAGTACTTC. This translates into CASSRSGGSKDEQYF.

To note about this clone: This sample includes further DNA sequences coding for the same CDR3. The chain has TRBV7-2 and TRBJ1-5; D not resolved. V lost 2 bases, J lost 4 bases, and 6 bases lay in between. The CDR3 consists of 13 residues. Germline V gene lookup returns CDR1 SGHTA and CDR2 FQGNSA. CDR3 sequence (DNA): TGTGCCAGCAGCTTACGAGGTAATCAGCCCCAGCATTTT. Amino acid sequence: CASSLRGNQPQHF.

The CDR3 sequence is CASSTTVAGGDRELFF. The DNA of the CDR3 is TGTGCCAGCAGCACCACGGTAGCGGGGGGGGACCGGGAGCTGTTTTTT. This chain uses TRBV9 with TRBJ2-2; 11 bases fit TRBD2. Germline assignment: CDR1 SGDLS and CDR2 YYNGEE. Germline trimming cut 4 bases from V and 9 bases from J; bases unmatched to any gene: 11. This CDR3 spans 16 amino acids. Together with reference TRBV9 and TRBJ2-2, the CDR3 gives the full variable domain: DSGVTQTPKHLITATGQRVTLRCSPRSGDLSVYWYQQSLDQGLQFLIQYYNGEERAKGNILERFSAQQFPDLHSELNLSSLELGDSALYFCASSTTVAGGDRELFFGEGSRLTVL.

The chain couples TRBV5-1 to TRBJ2-1; D perhaps matches TRBD1 (6 bases). The V end was cut by 0 bases, the J end by 8 bases, with 12 bases between. Per the germline V gene, CDR1 is SGHRS and CDR2 is YFSETQ. CDR3 length equals 14 residues. The CDR3 nucleotides read TGCGCCAGCAGCTTGGCCGCAGGGGATTATGAGCAGTTCTTC. Protein product: CASSLAAGDYEQFF.

The V call is TRBV19, the J call TRBJ1-3; weak D call: TRBD1 (6 bases). Germline loops: CDR1 LNHDA, CDR2 SQIVND (reference sequence). V was shortened by 5 bases and J by 0 bases, with 11 bases between the two germline ends. The CDR3 covers 15 residues. This chain's CDR3 is CASSPGQFSGNTIYF. The CDR3 DNA reads TGTGCCAGTAGTCCTGGACAGTTCTCTGGAAACACCATATATTTT.

The chain carries TRBV4-3 and TRBJ1-1; D uncertain. Trimming took off 1 base at V and 1 base at J, with 4 bases between the two ends. From germline, CDR1 is LGHNA and CDR2 YSLEER. The CDR3 runs to 13 residues. Here the CDR3 reads CASSQVKNTEAFF. The CDR3 DNA follows: TGCGCCAGCAGCCAAGTAAAGAACACTGAAGCTTTCTTT.

The rearrangement uses TRBV2 and TRBJ1-2; tentative D call: TRBD1 (6 bases). V was cut by 8 bases and J by 6 bases, with 16 bases left in between. This CDR3 region has 13 residues. Germline V gene lookup returns CDR1 SNHLY and CDR2 FYNNEI. The CDR3 loop reads CASRIQGTDGYTF. CDR3 sequence (DNA): TGTGCCAGCCGAATACAGGGAACGGATGGCTACACCTTC.

The V and J genes are TRBV5-5 and TRBJ1-1; tentative D call: TRBD1 (6 bases). Trimming pared 0 bases from V and 5 bases from J, leaving 14 bases between. The CDR3 loop spans 15 amino acids. In germline, CDR1 is SGHKS, CDR2 YYEKEE (reference sequence). CDR3 DNA: TGTGCCAGCAGCTTGGTAGGGGGGGCGACGACTGAAGCTTTCTTT. Encoded protein: CASSLVGGATTEAFF.

The chain employs TRBV6-4 and TRBJ2-1; D call uncertain. Deletions cut 4 bases from V and 1 base from J, with 8 bases between. The V gene's germline CDR1 is MRHNA and CDR2 SNTAGT. The CDR3 spans 14 residues. The CDR3 spells CASSVQPSYNEQFF. As DNA, the CDR3 is TGTGCCAGCAGTGTACAGCCATCCTACAATGAGCAGTTCTTC.

The chain links TRBV5-8 to TRBJ2-5; TRBD2 aligns across 9 bases. This CDR3 has 14 amino acids. CDR1 is SGHTS, CDR2 YDEGEE, per germline. J was trimmed by 5 bases and V by 2 bases; bases with no gene match: 4. The CDR3: CASSLPGLAETQYF. CDR3 bases: TGTGCCAGCAGCTTACCGGGACTAGCTGAGACCCAGTACTTC.

The genes are TRBV15 and TRBJ1-6; D might be TRBD1 (5 bases). Germline V gives CDR1 LNHNV, CDR2 YYDKDF (reference sequence). Between the trimmed V and J ends, which lost 3 bases and 9 bases, there was a span of 15 bases. There are 15 residues in the CDR3. CDR3 amino acids: CATSSESGMSSPLHF. CDR3 sequence (DNA): TGTGCCACCAGCAGCGAATCAGGGATGAGTTCACCCCTCCACTTT.

V is TRBV6-5 and J is TRBJ2-3; tentative D call: TRBD1 (7 bases). The V end lost 2 bases, the J end lost 3 bases, and 15 bases lay between the germline ends. This CDR3 has 16 amino acids. CDR1 and CDR2 from the germline V gene are MNHEY and SVGAGI. The DNA of the CDR3 is TGTGCCAGCAGTTACCTGGCAGGGGGGCGGACAGATACGCAGTATTTT. Translating it yields CASSYLAGGRTDTQYF.

The rearrangement joins TRBV7-9 to TRBJ2-1, with TRBD2 identical over 7 bases. The germline gives CDR1 SEHNR, CDR2 FQNEAQ (reference sequence). Trimming removed 5 bases from V and 1 base from J; junction bases left unmatched: 5. This CDR3 comprises 15 residues. CDR3 sequence reads: CASSPRGESYNEQFF. CDR3 nucleotides: TGTGCCAGCAGCCCACGGGGGGAGTCCTACAATGAGCAGTTCTTC. Full variable domain (outside the CDR3, taken from reference TRBV7-9 and TRBJ2-1): DTGVSQNPRHKITKRGQNVTFRCDPISEHNRLYWYRQTLGQGPEFLTYFQNEAQLEKSRLLSDRFSAERPKGSFSTLEIQRTEQGDSAMYLCASSPRGESYNEQFFGPGTRLTVL.

This clone was counted between two and nine times. V and J are TRBV6-5 and TRBJ1-1; 10 bases line up with TRBD1. The V gene's germline CDR1 is MNHEY and CDR2 SVGAGI. The CDR3 covers 14 residues. V shed 2 bases and J 4 bases; nucleotides not matched to a gene: 1. CDR3 sequence reads: CASSYGQGVTEAFF. For the CDR3, the DNA is TGTGCCAGCAGTTACGGACAGGGGGTCACTGAAGCTTTCTTT.

The V call is TRBV6-5, the J call TRBJ1-4, with TRBD1 as a possible D gene (5 bases). The CDR3 consists of 16 residues. V lost 0 bases, J lost 2 bases, and 10 bases lay in between. Germline V gene data show CDR1 as MNHEY and CDR2 as SVGAGI. The CDR3 is CASSYSRGGTNEKLFF. CDR3 bases: TGTGCCAGCAGTTACTCTAGGGGAGGTACTAATGAAAAACTGTTTTTT.

J is TRBJ1-1 and V is TRBV6-6; 9 bases are shared with TRBD1. The junction had 6 bases not matched to a gene; V was cut back by 4 bases and J by 3 bases. The germline gives CDR1 MNHNY, CDR2 SVGAGI (reference sequence). The CDR3 is made up of 15 amino acids. The CDR3: CASSSRTGADTEAFF. Here the CDR3 DNA reads TGTGCCAGCAGTTCCCGGACAGGGGCGGACACTGAAGCTTTCTTT.

The V gene is TRBV6-5, the J gene TRBJ1-3; 7 bases match TRBD1. Losses at the gene ends were 6 bases for V and 4 bases for J; bases not matched to a gene: 9. There are 15 residues in the CDR3. Germline V gene sequence: CDR1 MNHEY, CDR2 SVGAGI. The CDR3 loop is CASRPNRGGGNTIYF. The CDR3 DNA is TGTGCCAGCAGACCAAACAGGGGAGGAGGAAACACCATATATTTT.

The rearrangement uses TRBV5-4 and TRBJ2-1, with D possibly being TRBD2 (6 bases). Germline CDR1 reads SGHNT; CDR2 reads YYREEE (reference sequence). V was clipped by 0 bases and J by 5 bases, with 12 bases between them. CDR3 length equals 15 residues. CDR3 DNA: TGTGCCAGCAGCTTGGATCCAGCGGGCCACAATGAGCAGTTCTTC. This gives the protein CASSLDPAGHNEQFF.